The clone carrying this T cell receptor beta chain was seen a handful of times. Its antigen is currently unknown. The sample belongs to a study of a mutant IDH1 vaccine in newly diagnosed glioma. Using immunoSEQ multiplex PCR, the repertoire was profiled, and TCRdb retains in-frame clones only, with some absent. The sample consists of tens of thousands of clones, under 80% of them appearing once. Germline V lookup: CDR1 MNHNY, CDR2 SVGAGI (reference sequence). The CDR3 is 14 residues long. Trimming cost V 5 bases and J 0 bases, with 7 bases left between them. Time point meaning: week 11, during vaccination. The content of each vaccine dose was 300 ug of mutant IDH1 20-mer peptide, and topical imiquimod accompanied it.

The sequence derives from a young man with glioma. Some clones in this sample may be carry-over from other donors' samples. Sequenced material: peripheral blood mononuclear cells (PBMCs), taken from a glioma patient whose treatment included an IDH1 peptide vaccine. The gene calls are TRBV6-6 and TRBJ2-2; D unresolved. CDR3 nucleotide sequence: TGTGCCAGCAGTCGTCAGGCGAACACCGGGGAGCTGTTTTTT. It encodes CASSRQANTGELFF.